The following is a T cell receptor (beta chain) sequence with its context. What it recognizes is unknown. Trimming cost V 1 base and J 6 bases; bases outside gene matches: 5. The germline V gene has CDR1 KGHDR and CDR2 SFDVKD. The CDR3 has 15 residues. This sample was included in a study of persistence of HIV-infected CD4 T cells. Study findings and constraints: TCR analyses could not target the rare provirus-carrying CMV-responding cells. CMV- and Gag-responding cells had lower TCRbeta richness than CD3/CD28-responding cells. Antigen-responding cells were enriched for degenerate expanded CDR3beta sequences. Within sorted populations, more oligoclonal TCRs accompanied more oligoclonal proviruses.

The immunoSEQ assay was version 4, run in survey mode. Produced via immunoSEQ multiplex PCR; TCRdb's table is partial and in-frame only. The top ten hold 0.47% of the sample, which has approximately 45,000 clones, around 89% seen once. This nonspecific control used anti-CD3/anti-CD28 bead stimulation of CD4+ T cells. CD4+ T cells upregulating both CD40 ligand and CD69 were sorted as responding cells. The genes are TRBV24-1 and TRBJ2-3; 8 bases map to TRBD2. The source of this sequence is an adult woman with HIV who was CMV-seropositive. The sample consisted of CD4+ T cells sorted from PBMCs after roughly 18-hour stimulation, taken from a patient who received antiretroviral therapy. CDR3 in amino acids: CATSDFSSGADTQYF. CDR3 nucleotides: TGTGCCACCAGTGATTTCAGTAGCGGGGCTGATACGCAGTATTTT.